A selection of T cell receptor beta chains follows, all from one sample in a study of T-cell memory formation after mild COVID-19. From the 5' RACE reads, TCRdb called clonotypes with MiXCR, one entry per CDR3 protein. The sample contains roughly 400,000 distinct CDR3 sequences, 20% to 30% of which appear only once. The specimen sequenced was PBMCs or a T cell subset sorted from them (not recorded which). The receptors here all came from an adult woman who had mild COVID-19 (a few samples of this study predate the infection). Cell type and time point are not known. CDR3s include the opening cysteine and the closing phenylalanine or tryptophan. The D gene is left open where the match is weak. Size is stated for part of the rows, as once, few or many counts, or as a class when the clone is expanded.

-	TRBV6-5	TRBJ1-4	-	TGTGCCAGCAGTTACTCGAGAGGGGGTTGGGAAAAACTGTTTTTT	CASSYSRGGWEKLFF
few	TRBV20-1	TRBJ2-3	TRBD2	TGCAGTGCTCCTAGCGGGTTGGGGCCAGATACGCAGTATTTT	CSAPSGLGPDTQYF
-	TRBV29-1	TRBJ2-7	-	TGCAGCGTTCTTCTGGATGGGTCCTACGAGCAGTACTTC	CSVLLDGSYEQYF
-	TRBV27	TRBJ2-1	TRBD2	TGTGCCAGCAGTTTTTCAGCGGGAGGGAGGAATGAGCAGTTCTTC	CASSFSAGGRNEQFF
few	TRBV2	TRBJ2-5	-	TGTGCCAGCAGTGAAACCCGACAGCAGCAAGAGACCCAGTACTTC	CASSETRQQQETQYF
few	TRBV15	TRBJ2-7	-	TGTGCCACCGGGCCGGTCTTGGGGGAGCAGTACTTC	CATGPVLGEQYF
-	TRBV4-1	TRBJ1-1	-	TGCGCCAGCAGCCAAGAGAACCCAGGGGCCACTGAAGCTTTCTTT	CASSQENPGATEAFF
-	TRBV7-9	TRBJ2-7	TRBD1	TGTGCCAGCAGCTTACAGGGGGCATCCTACGAGCAGTACTTC	CASSLQGASYEQYF
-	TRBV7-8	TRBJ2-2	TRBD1	TGTGCCAGCAGCTCCTATGACAGGGTTTGGACCGGGGAGCTGTTTTTT	CASSSYDRVWTGELFF
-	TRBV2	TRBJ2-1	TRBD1	TGTGCCAGCAGTGGACAGGGTTCGAATGAGCAGTTCTTC	CASSGQGSNEQFF
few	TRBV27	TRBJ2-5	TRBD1	TGTGCCAGCAGTTTATCGGGACAGGGGGCGCAGGAGACCCAGTACTTC	CASSLSGQGAQETQYF
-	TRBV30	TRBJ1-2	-	TGTGCCTGGAGTGGATATATCGGCTACACCTTC	CAWSGYIGYTF
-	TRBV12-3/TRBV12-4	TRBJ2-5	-	TGTGCCAGCAGTCCTCATAGGACAGAGACCCAGTACTTC	CASSPHRTETQYF
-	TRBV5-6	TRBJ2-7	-	TGTGCCAGCAGCTCGGGACACCAATACGAGCAGTACTTC	CASSSGHQYEQYF
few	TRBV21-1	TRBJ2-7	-	TGTGCCAGCAGGACTCCGGGACGGAGATTTTACGAGCAGTACTTC	CASRTPGRRFYEQYF
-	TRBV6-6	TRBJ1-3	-	TGTGCCAGCAACGACGGGAACTCTGGAAACACCATATATTTT	CASNDGNSGNTIYF
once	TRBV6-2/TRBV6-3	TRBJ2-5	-	TGTGCCAGCAGACACCCCCAGGAGACCCAGTACTTC	CASRHPQETQYF
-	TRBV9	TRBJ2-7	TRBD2	TGTGCCAGCAGCGTAGACGGGGGGACCTACGAGCAGTACTTC	CASSVDGGTYEQYF
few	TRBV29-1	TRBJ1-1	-	TGCAGCGTTGAAGATAGGGGCCAGGACGAGAACACTGAAGCTTTCTTT	CSVEDRGQDENTEAFF
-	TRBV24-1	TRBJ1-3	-	TGTGCCACCAGTGATTCGACATTCAGCTCTGGAAACACCATATATTTT	CATSDSTFSSGNTIYF
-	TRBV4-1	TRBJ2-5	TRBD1	TGCGCCAGCAGCCAAGATGGCGGACAGGTAGCCCAGTACTTC	CASSQDGGQVAQYF
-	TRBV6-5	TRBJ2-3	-	TGTGCCAGCAGTTACACCTATCTGGTAGATACGCAGTATTTT	CASSYTYLVDTQYF
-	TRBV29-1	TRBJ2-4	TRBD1	TGCAGCGTTCTGGGGACAGGGGGAGACATTCAGTACTTC	CSVLGTGGDIQYF